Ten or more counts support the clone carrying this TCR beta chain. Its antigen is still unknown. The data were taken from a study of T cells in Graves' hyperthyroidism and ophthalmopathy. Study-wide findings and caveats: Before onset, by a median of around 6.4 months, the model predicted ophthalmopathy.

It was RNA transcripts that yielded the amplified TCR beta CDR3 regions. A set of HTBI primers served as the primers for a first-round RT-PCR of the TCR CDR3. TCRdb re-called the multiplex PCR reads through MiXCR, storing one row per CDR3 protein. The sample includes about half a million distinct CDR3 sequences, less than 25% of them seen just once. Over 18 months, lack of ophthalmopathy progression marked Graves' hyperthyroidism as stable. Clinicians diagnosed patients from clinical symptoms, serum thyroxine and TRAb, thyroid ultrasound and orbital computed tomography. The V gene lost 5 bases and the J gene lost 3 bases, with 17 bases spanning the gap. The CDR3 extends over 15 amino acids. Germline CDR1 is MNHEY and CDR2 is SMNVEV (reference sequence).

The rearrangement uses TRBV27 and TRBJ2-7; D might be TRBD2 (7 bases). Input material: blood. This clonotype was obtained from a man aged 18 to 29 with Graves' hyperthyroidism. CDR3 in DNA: TGTGCCAGCAGTGCCAGGGGAGGGGGTAGCTACGAGCAGTACTTC. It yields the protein CASSARGGGSYEQYF.